This T cell receptor (beta chain) appears in the sequencing data of a study of blood T cell repertoires in COVID-19. Study as a whole: Sites across the United States, Italy and Spain contributed samples from acute and convalescent COVID-19. Sources were T cells, B-cell-depleted T cells, or PBMCs; the material itself was cDNA or gDNA.

Original processing methods: Counts of nucleated cells, estimated from reference gene primer amplification, were obtained. TCRdb's table, derived via immunoSEQ multiplex PCR, lists solely in-frame clones and lacks some. The D gene and trimming were derived from the DNA, and the V and J assignments and clone size from that table. The top ten clones hold about 4.5% of a sample with 200,000 to 250,000 clones, 75% to 85% of them seen once. Trimming took off 7 bases at V and 3 bases at J, with 5 bases between the two ends. In germline, CDR1 is KGHDR, CDR2 SFDVKD. The CDR3 totals 11 residues. The V call is TRBV24-1, the J call TRBJ1-1; a weak D match, TRBD1 (5 bases). The specimen sequenced was peripheral blood. The clonotype originates from a woman aged 65 to 85 with acute or convalescent COVID-19. In DNA form, the CDR3 reads TGTGCCACCAGGACAGACACTGAAGCTTTCTTT. Protein product: CATRTDTEAFF.